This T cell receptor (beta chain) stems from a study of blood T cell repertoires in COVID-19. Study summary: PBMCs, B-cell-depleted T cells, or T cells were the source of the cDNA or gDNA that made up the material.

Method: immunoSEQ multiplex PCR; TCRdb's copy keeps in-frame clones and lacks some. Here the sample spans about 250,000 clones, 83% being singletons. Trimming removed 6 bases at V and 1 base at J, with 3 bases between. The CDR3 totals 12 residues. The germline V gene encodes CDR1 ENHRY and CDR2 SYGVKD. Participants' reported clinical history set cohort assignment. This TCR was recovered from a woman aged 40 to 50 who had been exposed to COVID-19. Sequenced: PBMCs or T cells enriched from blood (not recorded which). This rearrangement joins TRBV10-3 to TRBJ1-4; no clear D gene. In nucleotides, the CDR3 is TGTGCCATCAGCGTAACTAATGAAAAACTGTTTTTT. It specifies CAISVTNEKLFF.